Each of the 19 T cell receptor beta chains below was sequenced from the same sample in a study of blood T cells in healthy people across ages. The authors ran a second PCR of roughly 6 to 12 cycles using a sample-barcoded 5' primer and a J-beta primer mix. TCRdb re-derived calls from the 5' RACE reads in MiXCR, one entry per CDR3 protein. Altogether hundreds of thousands of distinct CDR3 sequences are present, 25% being singletons, with the ten largest covering 9.4%. The same data also went into a second study, on T cells of mothers and their children.

What was sequenced was blood. Source of these receptors: a boy younger than 18 in good health.

In nucleotides, the CDR3 is TGCAGCGTTACCAACCTCGAGGGACTACCACAGACCCAGTACTTC. It translates to CSVTNLEGLPQTQYF. The V gene is TRBV29-1, the J gene TRBJ2-5; 7 bases are a match to TRBD2. V dropped 5 bases and J dropped 6; count of bases not matched to a gene: 15. This CDR3 is built from 15 residues. Germline V gives CDR1 SQVTM, CDR2 ANQGSEA.

This clonotype was observed a handful of times. The chain joins TRBV28 to TRBJ2-4; 15 nucleotides line up with TRBD2. V lost 2 bases and J lost 2; bases outside the gene matches: 7. Germline V gene sequence: CDR1 MDHEN, CDR2 SYDVKM. The CDR3 is 19 residues long. CDR3 amino acids: CASSLRGLAGGGPKNIQYF. The CDR3 DNA reads TGTGCCAGCAGTTTACGGGGACTAGCGGGAGGCGGGCCCAAAAACATTCAGTACTTC.

This chain connects TRBV11-3 to TRBJ2-5; D unclear. The CDR3 is 12 amino acids. Per germline, CDR1 SGHNT and CDR2 YENEEA. The ends were cut back, 3 bases at V and 5 bases at J, with 7 bases in the middle. The CDR3 region is CASSFPLETQYF. The CDR3 nucleotides read TGTGCCAGCAGCTTCCCATTGGAGACCCAGTACTTC.

This clonotype has just a few counts. This sequence joins TRBV5-5 and TRBJ2-7; TRBD2 matches at 8 bases. Unmatched junction bases numbered 8, after V lost 4 bases and J lost 2 bases. Germline assignment: CDR1 SGHKS and CDR2 YYEKEE (reference sequence). This CDR3 spans 15 amino acids. CDR3 loop: CASSVAGGRTYEQYF. The CDR3 nucleotides are TGTGCCAGCAGCGTTGCGGGGGGCAGGACCTACGAGCAGTACTTC.

The CDR3 bases are TGTGCCAGCAGCTTAGTAGACCGAAGAACCTACGAGCAGTACTTC. Translating gives CASSLVDRRTYEQYF. The J gene is TRBJ2-7, the V gene TRBV7-2; D is unclear. Germline assignment: CDR1 SGHTA and CDR2 FQGNSA. The CDR3 is 15 amino acids. V lost 1 base, J lost 2 bases, and 12 bases lay in between.

The chain is built from TRBV3-1 and TRBJ1-1; TRBD1 matches at 7 bases. V lost 4 bases and J lost 11; bases outside the gene matches: 10. The CDR3 length is 13 residues. The germline V gene encodes CDR1 LGHDT and CDR2 YNNKEL (reference sequence). The CDR3 coding sequence is TGTGCCAGCAGCCCCAGGACAGGCCAGGGGGCTTTCTTT. Its protein is CASSPRTGQGAFF.

The chain carries TRBV10-3 and TRBJ2-1; 8 bases are a match to TRBD1. This CDR3 is 16 amino acids long. In germline, CDR1 is ENHRY, CDR2 SYGVKD. Trimming cost V 10 bases and J 4 bases; bases outside gene matches: 15. CDR3 bases: TGTGCCACTGGCGGGCCGAGGCAGGGGGCTTACAATGAGCAGTTCTTC. Translated, it gives CATGGPRQGAYNEQFF.

This sequence joins TRBV7-3 and TRBJ1-3, with D uncertain. The CDR3 has 14 amino acids. In germline, CDR1 is SGHTA, CDR2 FQGTGA. The V end lost 2 bases, the J end lost 4 bases, and 9 bases lay between the germline ends. CDR3: CASSLSAEGNTIYF. CDR3 sequence (DNA): TGTGCCAGCAGCTTATCGGCGGAAGGAAACACCATATATTTT.

This clonotype was observed a few times. One end of the junction is discordant with germline, which a read error may explain. The chain is built from TRBV5-1 and TRBJ2-5, with 8 nucleotides matching TRBD1. The end of the DNA aligns better with TRBJ2-7, so the J call may be wrong. The CDR3 covers 16 residues. Per the germline V gene, CDR1 is SGHRS and CDR2 is YFSETQ. In nucleotides, the CDR3 is TGTGCCAGCAGCTTTTACAGGGGGTTCCACTCCTACGAGCAGTACTTC. It translates to CASSFYRGFHSYEQYF.

Only a few counts were recorded for this clonotype. This chain links TRBV29-1 with TRBJ1-2, with a weak D call TRBD1 (6 bases). The CDR3 spans 11 residues. Germline values: CDR1 SQVTM, CDR2 ANQGSEA. V gave up 4 bases and J gave up 6 bases, with 9 bases separating them. The CDR3 bases are TGCAGCGTTGGACAGGCTGATGGCTACACCTTC. Protein product: CSVGQADGYTF.

This clonotype was picked up a small number of times. The chain links TRBV28 to TRBJ2-4; TRBD1 is a possible D gene (5 bases). In germline, CDR1 is MDHEN, CDR2 SYDVKM. V gave up 4 bases and J gave up 4 bases, with 14 bases separating them. This CDR3 spans 15 amino acids. The CDR3 DNA follows: TGTGCCAGCAGTTCCTGGGGCATCATGAAAAACATTCAGTACTTC. Translating gives CASSSWGIMKNIQYF. Looking up the rest from reference TRBV28 and TRBJ2-4 gives the full variable domain: DVKVTQSSRYLVKRTGEKVFLECVQDMDHENMFWYRQDPGLGLRLIYFSYDVKMKEKGDIPEGYSVSREKKERFSLILESASTNQTSMYLCASSSWGIMKNIQYFGAGTRLSVL.

The J gene is TRBJ1-5, the V gene TRBV6-1; no clear D gene. Per germline, CDR1 MNHNS and CDR2 SASEGT. The CDR3 consists of 13 residues. V gave up 0 bases and J gave up 3 bases, with 3 bases separating them. In nucleotides, the CDR3 is TGTGCCAGCAGTGAAGCGATCAATCAGCCCCAGCATTTT. Protein product: CASSEAINQPQHF.

This clonotype occurred a few times. This chain uses TRBV27 with TRBJ2-7; 9 bases are shared with TRBD1. V lost 8 bases, J lost 6 bases, and 11 bases stayed unmatched. Germline values: CDR1 MNHEY, CDR2 SMNVEV (reference sequence). This CDR3 is 14 amino acids long. CDR3 sequence reads: CASSPGTGTSEQYF. For the CDR3, the DNA is TGTGCCAGCTCCCCGGGGACAGGGACCAGCGAGCAGTACTTC.

V and J are TRBV20-1 and TRBJ2-1; TRBD2 matches 12 bases. Germline trimming cut 4 bases from V and 10 bases from J; bases unmatched to any gene: 5. The germline V gene encodes CDR1 DFQATT and CDR2 SNEGSKA (reference sequence). The CDR3 covers 13 residues. The CDR3 protein is CSAMGLAGVEQFF. DNA for the CDR3: TGCAGTGCTATGGGACTAGCGGGTGTAGAGCAGTTCTTC.

V gene TRBV27 combines with J gene TRBJ2-7; D possibly uses TRBD1 or TRBD2 (5 bases each). CDR1 and CDR2 from the germline V gene are MNHEY and SMNVEV (reference sequence). This CDR3 region has 13 residues. Trimming stripped 6 bases from V and 2 bases from J, with 11 bases between. In nucleotides, the CDR3 is TGTGCCAGCAGGTGGGGACCTGCCTACGAGCAGTACTTC. Its translation is CASRWGPAYEQYF.

The V gene is TRBV7-2, the J gene TRBJ2-7, with 8 bases identical to TRBD1. Trimming cost V 5 bases and J 2 bases; bases outside gene matches: 8. The CDR3 extends over 15 amino acids. Germline V gene data show CDR1 as SGHTA and CDR2 as FQGNSA. This chain's CDR3 is CASSPKGQVPYEQYF. The CDR3 nucleotides read TGTGCCAGCAGCCCCAAGGGACAGGTGCCCTACGAGCAGTACTTC.

This chain uses TRBV6-5 with TRBJ2-7; weak D call: TRBD2 (6 bases). Deletions cut 5 bases from V and 5 bases from J, with 16 bases between. From germline, CDR1 is MNHEY and CDR2 SVGAGI. This CDR3 region has 14 residues. CDR3 nucleotide sequence: TGTGCCAGCAGTGCTAACATGGGGGGAAACGAGCAGTACTTC. Protein sequence: CASSANMGGNEQYF.

This clonotype was observed a few times. V usage is TRBV20-1 and J usage is TRBJ2-1, with TRBD1 as a possible D gene (6 bases). Germline CDR1 is DFQATT and CDR2 is SNEGSKA (reference sequence). The CDR3 has 14 amino acids. The V end was cut by 6 bases, the J end by 3 bases, with 15 bases between. DNA for the CDR3: TGCAGTGCCCGCGACAGGATCGACTACAATGAGCAGTTCTTC. It yields the protein CSARDRIDYNEQFF.

In its sample, this clonotype was seen many times. CDR3 coding DNA: TGTGCCAGCAGTCCCTCAGGTTCCTACAATGAGCAGTTCTTC. As protein: CASSPSGSYNEQFF. V is TRBV9 and J is TRBJ2-1; no firm D call. Trimming left V 5 bases short and J 1 base short, with 10 bases between. Germline V CDR1 and CDR2: SGDLS, YYNGEE. The CDR3 contains 14 residues.